These T cell receptor beta chains were read from a single sample in a study of technical replicates of blood from a handful of donors. Assay used: immunoSEQ multiplex PCR; TCRdb lists only in-frame clones, some missing. The sample holds under 90,000 clones, around 93% seen once. Sequenced: T cells isolated from PBMCs. The receptors were gathered from a human donor in good health. Both conserved end residues are trimmed from each CDR3. Fields, in order: V gene, CDR3 protein.

V gene: TRBV5-1
CDR3 protein: ASSLAGVGETQY

V gene: TRBV28
CDR3 protein: ASSPIASGTNEKLF

V gene: TRBV11-3
CDR3 protein: ASSYYRGGDEQF

V gene: TRBV5-6
CDR3 protein: ASSLVSGRTYEQY

V gene: TRBV5-1
CDR3 protein: ASSQTGGAAGELF

V gene: TRBV5-1
CDR3 protein: ASSLASRVDPTDTQY

V gene: TRBV4-1
CDR3 protein: ASSRTSGRSETQY

V gene: TRBV4-1
CDR3 protein: ASSQGQGRTGANVLT

V gene: TRBV28
CDR3 protein: ASSLSAGLY

V gene: TRBV5-6
CDR3 protein: ASSLDGSNEKLF

V gene: TRBV19
CDR3 protein: ASVQGYEQY

V gene: TRBV5-8
CDR3 protein: ASSLITEAF

V gene: TRBV4-1
CDR3 protein: ASSGQAARGEKLF

V gene: TRBV7-9
CDR3 protein: ASSRLARTSLSDNEQF

V gene: TRBV19
CDR3 protein: ASGSPAGGPYEQY

V gene: TRBV10-1
CDR3 protein: ASSDQPAGVEPGELF

V gene: TRBV9
CDR3 protein: ASSAEMRGTNNEQF

V gene: TRBV5-1
CDR3 protein: ASSLEGRGNTEAF

V gene: TRBV15
CDR3 protein: ATSTWQTQY

V gene: TRBV9
CDR3 protein: ASSAGTGGNYGYT

V gene: TRBV10-3
CDR3 protein: AIPSGGQSDYGYT

V gene: TRBV7-9
CDR3 protein: ASSPLIQVGYT

V gene: TRBV5-1
CDR3 protein: ASSLATAGGSTDTQY

V gene: TRBV7-9
CDR3 protein: ASSSRGSYEQY

V gene: TRBV5-4
CDR3 protein: ASSSTGNYEQY

V gene: TRBV5-6
CDR3 protein: ASSTDRGSQAEKLF

V gene: TRBV29-1
CDR3 protein: SVEGRLSRETQY

V gene: TRBV30
CDR3 protein: AWNILGVLSGNTIY

V gene: TRBV6-6
CDR3 protein: ASSYSPVSGYT

V gene: TRBV2
CDR3 protein: ASSDLRWIQGARGYT

V gene: TRBV6-1
CDR3 protein: ASIFGPQGNYGYT